This entry concerns a single T cell receptor beta chain. The antigen this receptor binds is unknown. No qualities accompany the bases; no much larger clone lies one base away. This entry comes from a study of human CD4 T cells and Enterobacteriaceae (dated by TCRdb to 2020 to 2022). The paper's findings and limits, for the study overall: Reactivity of ex vivo clonotypes was inferred only by matching nucleotide sequences to CFSE-low cultures from the same donors. Ex vivo, broadly cross-reactive clonotypes were observed to appear more expanded than specific clonotypes, with about 55% of the 19 and about 60% of the roughly 34 being found within the top 5%.

Ex vivo total memory CD4+ samples were sequenced at deep level, with detection sensitivity of one cell in 200,000. Genomic DNA was extracted from cell pellets with the QIAamp DNA Micro Kit, and its quantity and purity were checked by spectrophotometry. Amplification of TCR Vbeta CDR3 regions was performed with the immunoSEQ multiplex PCR assay. Amplicons were sequenced on the Illumina HiSeq platform. Retrieved sequences were 87 nucleotides long and contained the CDR3 region. The original pipeline was this. A clonotype was defined as a unique productive TCR Vbeta nucleotide sequence and was quantified by productive template frequency from ImmunoSEQ Analyzer V3.0. Expanded clonotypes were defined using a threshold set at the top 5th percentile of each repertoire ranked by frequency. Repertoire overlap was computed as Chao-Jaccard with the R package fossil and visualized by nonmetric multidimensional scaling with the R package MASS. TCRdb mirrors the immuneACCESS table, restricted to in-frame sequences. Some clones are absent from its copies; in checked studies, under half trace to an unresolved V gene, and the reason for the others is unknown. Clonal size and the V and J genes are those of that table, whereas D and trimming came from the DNA. The sample table records 25,000 to 30,000 clones; 80% to 90% of these occur just once. The ten largest clones represent more than 0.95% of the sample.

Memory CD4+ T cells, defined as all CD4+ cells except CD45RA+CCR7+CD95- naive cells, were FACS-sorted on a FACSAria III to over 95% purity. Blood from healthy donors was obtained from blood donation centers in Switzerland. Total CD4+ T cells and monocytes were enriched by positive selection with CD4 and CD14 magnetic microbeads. Before sorting, CD8+, CD14+, CD16+, CD56+, CD19+ and CD25-bright cells were excluded. In a couple of blood donors, total memory CD4+ T cells were sequenced directly ex vivo to assess in vivo expansion of bacteria-reactive clonotypes. Isolation of peripheral blood mononuclear cells from donor blood was performed with Ficoll-Paque Plus. The germline V gene (reference sequence) supplies CDR1 LNHDA and CDR2 SQIVND. The CDR3 runs 18 amino acids, cysteine and phenylalanine included. Only the CDR3 region is kept as DNA, spanning 54 bases read in frame from base 1. Trimmed from V: 5 bases; trimmed from J: 2 bases; junction bases lacking a gene match: 16.

The receptor chain draws on TRBV19 and TRBJ2-5; 8 bases in the junction line up with TRBD1. The receptor comes from a human donor in good health. The material sequenced was memory CD4+ T cells from blood. The sample's cell subset or site, from its label and the paper: total memory CD4 T cells sorted directly ex vivo, unstimulated. This receptor carries the CDR3 CASSLSSLGQGGQETQYF. The bases are TGTGCCAGTAGTCTTTCCTCCCTCGGACAGGGAGGACAAGAGACCCAGTACTTC.